Below, one T cell receptor (beta chain) is given with its context. Its target is not known. These data belong to a study of a mutant IDH1 vaccine in newly diagnosed glioma. Whole-study context: Males made up about 60% and females about 38% of treated patients, whose mean age was about 41 years. Before enrollment, patients got radiotherapy alone, temozolomide alone, or mostly the combination.

Germline CDR1 reads MDHEN; CDR2 reads SYDVKM. This CDR3 region has 13 residues. Deletions cut 8 bases from V and 4 bases from J, with 12 bases between. Libraries were prepared by immunoSEQ multiplex PCR; TCRdb keeps only in-frame clonotypes and omits some of them. The sample yields under 45,000 clones, approximately 72% seen once. Time point noted: week 23, last vaccination. Vaccination comprised doses that each held 300 ug of mutant IDH1 20-mer peptide, plus topical imiquimod. The study's findings and limits: Immune responses induced by vaccination arose in about 93% of the patients.

J is TRBJ1-3 and V is TRBV28, with unresolved D. Sequenced here: PBMCs, sampled from a glioma patient whose treatment included an IDH1 peptide vaccine. This TCR came from a man aged 50 or older with glioma. CDR3 DNA: TGTGCCAGCGCTGCGGTCGCGGGAAACACCATATATTTT. Amino acid sequence: CASAAVAGNTIYF.